This note documents a single TCR beta chain sequence. The authors reverse transcribed about 0.45 to 1 ug RNA with random hexamers. TCRdb re-called the immunoSEQ multiplex PCR reads through MiXCR, storing one row per CDR3 protein. The repertoire has roughly 150,000 distinct CDR3 sequences, 95% of them found once; the top ten carry approximately 0.17%. The V end lost 6 bases, the J end lost 4 bases, and 9 bases lay between the germline ends. This CDR3 has 12 amino acids. Germline values: CDR1 LGHNT, CDR2 FRNRAP. The sample is drawn from a study of CD8 T cells in Susac syndrome. The wider study: Among the Susac syndrome patients who underwent sequencing, about 6 had clinically active disease, while eight of them were in remission.

Diagnostic criteria for definite or probable disease, in their recently defined form, were met by the patients with Susac syndrome. This sequence originates from a human donor with Susac syndrome. Specimen: CD8+ T cells from PBMCs. The V call is TRBV12-5, the J call TRBJ2-5; TRBD1 might be the D (5 bases). The CDR3 coding sequence is TGTGCTAGTGGCCCAGGGCCAGAGACCCAGTACTTC. Protein: CASGPGPETQYF.